Listed below are T cell receptor beta chains from one sample, sequenced in a study of blood T cell repertoires in COVID-19. Sequenced by immunoSEQ multiplex PCR; TCRdb stores in-frame clones only, minus some. The sample has 40,000 to 55,000 clones; more than 75% are singletons. The sequencing input was peripheral blood. The receptors originated from a man aged 50 to 60 with active COVID-19. Both conserved end residues are part of each CDR3. Fields, in order: CDR3 protein, CDR3 DNA, CDR3 length, V gene, J gene, clone size, D gene. A D gene is named only where the DNA matches it firmly. Clone size is given for some rows only: seen once, a few or many times, or a class if the clone is expanded.

CASSLRGRAVRGTEAFF,TGTGCCAGCAGCTTAAGGGGAAGGGCGGTTAGGGGGACTGAAGCTTTCTTT,17,TRBV7-3,TRBJ1-1,NA,NA
CASSLWDLSGGGYTF,TGTGCCAGCAGCCTATGGGACCTTTCGGGAGGTGGCTACACCTTC,15,TRBV3-1/TRBV3-2,TRBJ1-2,few,NA
CASSVPSTGELFF,TGTGCCAGCAGCGTACCTAGCACCGGGGAGCTGTTTTTT,13,TRBV9,TRBJ2-2,NA,NA
CASSLADSRETQYF,TGCGCCAGCAGCTTGGCCGACTCGCGGGAGACCCAGTACTTC,14,TRBV5-1,TRBJ2-5,NA,NA
CASSKAGGDEQYF,TGCGCCAGCAGCAAAGCGGGGGGTGACGAGCAGTACTTC,13,TRBV4-3,TRBJ2-7,NA,TRBD2
CASLRLAGSYEQYF,TGTGCCAGCCTCAGACTAGCCGGTTCTTACGAGCAGTACTTC,14,TRBV6-5,TRBJ2-7,NA,TRBD2
CASVLTGTTLGEQYF,TGTGCCAGCGTCCTCACCGGGACTACCCTTGGCGAGCAGTACTTC,15,TRBV6-5,TRBJ2-7,NA,TRBD2
CASSEALQGRYTF,TGTGCCAGCAGTGAAGCGCTTCAGGGCCGCTACACCTTC,13,TRBV2,TRBJ1-2,NA,NA
CASSPDRRDTQYF,TGTGCCAGCAGTCCCGACAGGCGAGATACGCAGTATTTT,13,TRBV6-2/TRBV6-3,TRBJ2-3,NA,NA
CASSSSGRRETQYF,TGTGCCAGCAGCAGTAGCGGGAGAAGGGAGACCCAGTACTTC,14,TRBV7-2,TRBJ2-5,once,TRBD2
CASSLGSRDSPLHF,TGCGCCAGCAGCTTGGGTAGTCGAGATTCACCCCTCCACTTT,14,TRBV5-1,TRBJ1-6,once,NA
CSARTGETQYF,TGCAGTGCTCGGACGGGGGAGACCCAGTACTTC,11,TRBV20-1,TRBJ2-5,NA,NA
CASSLSGLTTDTQYF,TGTGCCAGCAGCCTCAGTGGGCTCACCACAGATACGCAGTATTTT,15,TRBV28,TRBJ2-3,once,NA
CASSPQGQEKLFF,TGTGCCAGCAGCCCCCAGGGGCAAGAAAAACTGTTTTTT,13,TRBV3-1/TRBV3-2,TRBJ1-4,NA,NA
CASSPSSYWGRLTGELFF,TGTGCCAGCAGCCCGTCCTCCTACTGGGGGCGCCTCACCGGGGAGCTGTTTTTT,18,TRBV7-2,TRBJ2-2,NA,NA
CASSIGAQAGNTIYF,TGTGCCAGTAGTATAGGGGCTCAGGCTGGAAACACCATATATTTT,15,TRBV19,TRBJ1-3,medium-sized,NA
CAISEPYTGPEQFF,TGTGCCATCAGTGAGCCCTATACAGGGCCTGAGCAGTTCTTC,14,TRBV10-3,TRBJ2-1,NA,NA
CASSPTGTGPYEQYF,TGTGCCAGCTCACCAACCGGGACAGGGCCCTACGAGCAGTACTTC,15,TRBV18,TRBJ2-7,NA,TRBD1
CASSDRGNPNQPQHF,TGTGCCAGCTCAGACCGGGGGAACCCCAATCAGCCCCAGCATTTT,15,TRBV18,TRBJ1-5,NA,NA
CASVIGLADNYEQYF,TGTGCCAGCGTAATTGGACTAGCGGACAATTACGAGCAGTACTTC,15,TRBV21-1,TRBJ2-7,NA,NA
CASSREGSYGYTF,TGCGCCAGCAGCAGGGAGGGTTCCTATGGCTACACCTTC,13,TRBV5-1,TRBJ1-2,NA,NA
CASSLTRQETQYF,TGTGCCAGCAGCCTAACGCGTCAAGAGACCCAGTACTTC,13,TRBV3-1/TRBV3-2,TRBJ2-5,NA,NA
CASSQQGLSTDTQYF,TGTGCCAGCAGCCAGCAGGGGCTGAGCACAGATACGCAGTATTTT,15,TRBV7-2,TRBJ2-3,once,NA
CASSTGTSGVYEQYF,TGTGCCAGCAGCACCGGGACTAGCGGGGTCTACGAGCAGTACTTC,15,TRBV7-9,TRBJ2-7,once,TRBD2
CASSVLVSGTDTQYF,TGTGCCAGCAGCGTACTAGTTTCTGGCACAGATACGCAGTATTTT,15,TRBV9,TRBJ2-3,NA,NA
CASSGTSGSTGELFF,TGTGCCAGCAGCGGGACTAGCGGGAGCACCGGGGAGCTGTTTTTT,15,TRBV3-1/TRBV3-2,TRBJ2-2,few,TRBD2
CSVRGTTSNQPQHF,TGCAGCGTTAGGGGGACGACTAGCAATCAGCCCCAGCATTTT,14,TRBV29-1,TRBJ1-5,once,NA
CSAARGSGYTF,TGCAGTGCTGCCAGGGGCTCAGGCTACACCTTC,11,TRBV20-1,TRBJ1-2,NA,NA
CASSLGHGTEESPLHF,TGTGCCAGCAGCTTAGGCCACGGGACAGAGGAATCACCCCTCCACTTT,16,TRBV13,TRBJ1-6,NA,TRBD1
CASSARDSTHTQYF,TGTGCCAGCAGCGCGAGGGACAGCACACATACGCAGTATTTT,14,TRBV9,TRBJ2-3,NA,TRBD1
CASSQVKTSGYNEQFF,TGTGCCAGCAGCCAAGTCAAGACTAGCGGCTACAATGAGCAGTTCTTC,16,TRBV3-1/TRBV3-2,TRBJ2-1,NA,TRBD2
CASWSSSGKSEQYF,TGTGCCAGCTGGTCGAGTAGCGGGAAGAGCGAGCAGTACTTC,14,TRBV18,TRBJ2-7,NA,TRBD2
CASSPGQGRTGELFF,TGCGCCAGCAGCCCGGGACAGGGGCGGACCGGGGAGCTGTTTTTT,15,TRBV5-1,TRBJ2-2,NA,TRBD1
CASSLANSYNEQFF,TGCGCCAGCAGCTTGGCCAACTCCTACAATGAGCAGTTCTTC,14,TRBV5-1,TRBJ2-1,NA,NA
CASSVAGHSYEQYF,TGTGCCAGCAGCGTGGCGGGCCACTCCTACGAGCAGTACTTC,14,TRBV9,TRBJ2-7,NA,NA
CSASTSGGFSYEQYF,TGCAGTGCTAGTACTAGCGGGGGATTTAGCTACGAGCAGTACTTC,15,TRBV20-1,TRBJ2-7,NA,TRBD2
CAIRPGTSGERSTDTQYF,TGTGCCATCAGGCCGGGGACTAGCGGGGAACGTAGCACAGATACGCAGTATTTT,18,TRBV10-3,TRBJ2-3,NA,TRBD2
CASSKKTGGYGYTF,TGTGCCAGCAGCAAGAAGACAGGGGGCTATGGCTACACCTTC,14,TRBV21-1,TRBJ1-2,NA,NA
CASTRASQTGDTQYF,TGCGCCAGTACCAGAGCGTCCCAGACAGGAGATACGCAGTATTTT,15,TRBV5-1,TRBJ2-3,NA,NA
CASSVGDYRGPSNEKLFF,TGTGCCAGCAGCGTAGGGGATTACAGGGGGCCCTCTAATGAAAAACTGTTTTTT,18,TRBV9,TRBJ1-4,NA,TRBD1
CASSLVEGGDLLTDTQYF,TGTGCCAGCAGTTTAGTTGAGGGGGGGGACCTACTCACAGATACGCAGTATTTT,18,TRBV28,TRBJ2-3,NA,NA